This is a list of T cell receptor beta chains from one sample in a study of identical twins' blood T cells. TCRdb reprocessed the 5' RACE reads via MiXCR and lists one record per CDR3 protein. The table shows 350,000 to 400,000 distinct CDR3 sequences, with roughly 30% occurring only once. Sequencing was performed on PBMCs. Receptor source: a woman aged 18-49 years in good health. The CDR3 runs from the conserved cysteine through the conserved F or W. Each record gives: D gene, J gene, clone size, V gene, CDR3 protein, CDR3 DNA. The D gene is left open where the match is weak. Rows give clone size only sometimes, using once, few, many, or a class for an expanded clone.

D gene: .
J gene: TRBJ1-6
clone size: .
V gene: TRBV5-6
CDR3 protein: CASSLQGISSPLHF
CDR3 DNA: TGTGCCAGCAGCCTCCAGGGTATCTCTTCACCCCTCCACTTT

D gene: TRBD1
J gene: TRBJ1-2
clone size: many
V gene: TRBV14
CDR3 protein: CASSLTGDYGYTF
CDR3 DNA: TGTGCCAGCAGCCTGACAGGGGACTATGGCTACACCTTC

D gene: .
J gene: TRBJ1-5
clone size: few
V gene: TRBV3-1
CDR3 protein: CASSQDRMQPQHF
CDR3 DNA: TGTGCCAGCAGCCAAGATCGGATGCAGCCCCAGCATTTT

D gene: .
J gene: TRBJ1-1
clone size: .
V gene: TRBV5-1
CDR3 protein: CASSRFQTDSNTEAFF
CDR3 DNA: TGCGCCAGCAGCCGATTCCAGACAGATTCGAACACTGAAGCTTTCTTT

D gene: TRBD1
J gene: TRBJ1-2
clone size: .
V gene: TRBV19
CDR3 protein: CASRSFGQGANYGYTF
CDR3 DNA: TGTGCCAGTAGATCATTTGGACAGGGAGCTAACTATGGCTACACCTTC

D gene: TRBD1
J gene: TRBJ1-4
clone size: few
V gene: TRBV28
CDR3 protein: CASSPRDRGLEKLFF
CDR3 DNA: TGTGCCAGCAGTCCCCGGGACAGGGGGCTTGAAAAACTGTTTTTT

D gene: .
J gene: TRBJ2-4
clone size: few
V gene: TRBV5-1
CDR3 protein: CASSSDRLAKNIQYF
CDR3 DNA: TGCGCCAGCAGCTCGGACAGATTAGCCAAAAACATTCAGTACTTC

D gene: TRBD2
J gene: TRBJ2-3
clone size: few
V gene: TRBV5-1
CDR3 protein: CASSLAGLAGYTDTQYF
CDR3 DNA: TGCGCCAGCAGCTTGGCCGGACTAGCGGGGTACACAGATACGCAGTATTTT

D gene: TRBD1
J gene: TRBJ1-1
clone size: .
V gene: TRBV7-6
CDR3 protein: CASSLALFFRTGEEAFF
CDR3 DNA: TGTGCCAGCAGCTTAGCGCTGTTTTTTAGGACAGGGGAAGAAGCTTTCTTT

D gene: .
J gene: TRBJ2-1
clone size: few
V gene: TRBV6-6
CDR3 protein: CASTLDHRGEQFF
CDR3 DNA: TGTGCCAGCACTCTAGATCACCGGGGTGAGCAGTTCTTC

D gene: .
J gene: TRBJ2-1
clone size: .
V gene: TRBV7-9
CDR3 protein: CASSYAGDINEQFF
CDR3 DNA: TGTGCCAGCAGCTACGCGGGGGACATCAATGAGCAGTTCTTC

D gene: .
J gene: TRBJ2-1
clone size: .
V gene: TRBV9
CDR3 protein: CASSLLPDPLYNEQFF
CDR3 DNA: TGTGCCAGCAGCCTCCTCCCTGACCCACTCTACAATGAGCAGTTCTTC

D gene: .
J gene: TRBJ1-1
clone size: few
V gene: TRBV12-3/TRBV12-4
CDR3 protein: CASSLATSKSNTEAFF
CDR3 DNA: TGTGCCAGCAGTTTGGCGACAAGTAAATCGAACACTGAAGCTTTCTTT

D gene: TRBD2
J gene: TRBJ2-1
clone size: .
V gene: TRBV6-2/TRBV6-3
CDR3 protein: CASIQRGSSYNEQFF
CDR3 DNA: TGTGCCAGCATCCAGCGGGGGTCCTCCTACAATGAGCAGTTCTTC

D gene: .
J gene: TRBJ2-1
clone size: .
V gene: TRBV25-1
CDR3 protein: CATYTGGAYNEQFF
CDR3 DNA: TGTGCCACCTATACGGGGGGCGCCTACAATGAGCAGTTCTTC

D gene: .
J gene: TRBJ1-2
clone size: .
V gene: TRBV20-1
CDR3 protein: CSARDTGRSGYTF
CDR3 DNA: TGCAGTGCTAGGGACACGGGGAGGAGCGGCTACACCTTC

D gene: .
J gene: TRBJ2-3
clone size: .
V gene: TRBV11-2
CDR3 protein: CASSFGGEVADTQYF
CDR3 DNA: TGTGCCAGCAGCTTCGGCGGGGAGGTGGCAGATACGCAGTATTTT

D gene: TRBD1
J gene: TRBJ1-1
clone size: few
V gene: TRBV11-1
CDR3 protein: CASSSAGRGRTEAFF
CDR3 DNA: TGTGCCAGCAGCTCCGCCGGCAGGGGGCGCACTGAAGCTTTCTTT

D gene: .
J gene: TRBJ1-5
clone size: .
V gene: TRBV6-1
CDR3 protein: CASSEASDQPQHF
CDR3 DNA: TGTGCCAGCAGTGAAGCGTCAGATCAGCCCCAGCATTTT

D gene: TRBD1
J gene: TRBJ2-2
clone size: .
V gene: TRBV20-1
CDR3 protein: CSARPGGSTGELFF
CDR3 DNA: TGCAGTGCTAGACCAGGGGGCAGCACCGGGGAGCTGTTTTTT

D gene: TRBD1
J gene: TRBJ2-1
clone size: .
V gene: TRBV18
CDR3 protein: CASFDYRGPNNEQFF
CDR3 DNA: TGTGCCAGCTTTGATTACAGGGGGCCTAACAATGAGCAGTTCTTC

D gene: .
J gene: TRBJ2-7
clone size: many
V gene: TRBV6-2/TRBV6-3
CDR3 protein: CASSISLSAYEQYF
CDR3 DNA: TGTGCCAGCAGTATAAGCCTCAGCGCTTACGAGCAGTACTTC

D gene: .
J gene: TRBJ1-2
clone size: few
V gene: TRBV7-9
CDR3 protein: CASSLETGYGYTF
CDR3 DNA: TGTGCCAGCAGCTTAGAGACGGGCTATGGCTACACCTTC

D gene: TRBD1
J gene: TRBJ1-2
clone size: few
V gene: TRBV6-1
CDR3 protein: CASRLDRGKNRNGYTF
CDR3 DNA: TGTGCCAGCAGACTAGACAGGGGAAAGAATCGGAATGGCTACACCTTC

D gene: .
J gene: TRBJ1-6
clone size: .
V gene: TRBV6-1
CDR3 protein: CASKDSSSYNSPLHF
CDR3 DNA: TGTGCCAGCAAGGACTCTAGCTCCTATAATTCACCCCTCCACTTT

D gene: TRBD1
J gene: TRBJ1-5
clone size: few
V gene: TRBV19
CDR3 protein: CASSIGGTGGNQPQHF
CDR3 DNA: TGTGCCAGTAGTATAGGCGGGACAGGGGGCAATCAGCCCCAGCATTTT

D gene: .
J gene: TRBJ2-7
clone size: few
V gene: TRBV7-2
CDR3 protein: CASSLKREQYF
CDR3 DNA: TGTGCCAGCAGCTTAAAGAGGGAGCAGTACTTC